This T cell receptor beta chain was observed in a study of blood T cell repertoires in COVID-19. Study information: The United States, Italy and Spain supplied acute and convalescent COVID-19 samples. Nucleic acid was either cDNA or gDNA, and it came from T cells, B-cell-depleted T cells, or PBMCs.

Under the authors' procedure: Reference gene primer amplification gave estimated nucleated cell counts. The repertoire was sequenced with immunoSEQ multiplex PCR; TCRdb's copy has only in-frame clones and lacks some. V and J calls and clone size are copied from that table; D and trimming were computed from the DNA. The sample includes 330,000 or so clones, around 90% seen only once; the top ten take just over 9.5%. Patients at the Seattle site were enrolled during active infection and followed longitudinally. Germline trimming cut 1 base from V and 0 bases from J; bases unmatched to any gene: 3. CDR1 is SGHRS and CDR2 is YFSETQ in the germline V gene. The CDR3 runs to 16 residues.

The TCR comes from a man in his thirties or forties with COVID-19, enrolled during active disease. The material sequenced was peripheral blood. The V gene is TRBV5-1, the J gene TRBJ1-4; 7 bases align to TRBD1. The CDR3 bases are TGCGCCAGCAGCTTGACGGGGACAGCAACTAATGAAAAACTGTTTTTT. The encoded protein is CASSLTGTATNEKLFF.